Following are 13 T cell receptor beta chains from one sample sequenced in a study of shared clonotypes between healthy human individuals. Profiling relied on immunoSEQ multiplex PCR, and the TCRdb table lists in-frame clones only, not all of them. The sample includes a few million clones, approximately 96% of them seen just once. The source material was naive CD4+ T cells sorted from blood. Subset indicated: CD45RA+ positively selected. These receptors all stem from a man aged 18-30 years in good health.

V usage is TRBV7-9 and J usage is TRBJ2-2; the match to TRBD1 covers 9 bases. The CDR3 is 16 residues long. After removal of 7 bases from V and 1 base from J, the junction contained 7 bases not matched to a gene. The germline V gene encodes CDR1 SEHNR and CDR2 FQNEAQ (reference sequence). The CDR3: CASNDRQGENTGELFF. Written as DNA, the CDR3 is TGTGCCAGCAACGACAGACAGGGGGAGAACACCGGGGAGCTGTTTTTT.

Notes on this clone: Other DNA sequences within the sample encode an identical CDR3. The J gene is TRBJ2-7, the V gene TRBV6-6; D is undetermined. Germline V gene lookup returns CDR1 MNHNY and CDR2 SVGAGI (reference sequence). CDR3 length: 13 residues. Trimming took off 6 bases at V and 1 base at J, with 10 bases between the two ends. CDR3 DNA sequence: TGTGCCAGCAGGCGAGGCAGTTCCTACGAGCAGTACTTC. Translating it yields CASRRGSSYEQYF.

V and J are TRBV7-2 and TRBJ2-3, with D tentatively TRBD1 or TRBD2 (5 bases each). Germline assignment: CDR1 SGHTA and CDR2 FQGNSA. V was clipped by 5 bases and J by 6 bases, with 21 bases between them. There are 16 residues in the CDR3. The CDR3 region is CASSPVSGTSGDTQYF. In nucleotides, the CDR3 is TGTGCCAGCAGCCCAGTTTCCGGGACCTCGGGGGATACGCAGTATTTT.

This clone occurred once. The CDR3 reads CASSEVSGNTGELFF. CDR3 nucleotide sequence: TGTGCCAGCAGTGAAGTATCGGGGAACACCGGGGAGCTGTTTTTT. V gene TRBV6-1 combines with J gene TRBJ2-2; D is unclear. The CDR3 spans 15 residues. With 1 base removed from V and 1 base from J, the gap between germline ends came to 7 bases. Germline CDR1 and CDR2: MNHNS and SASEGT.

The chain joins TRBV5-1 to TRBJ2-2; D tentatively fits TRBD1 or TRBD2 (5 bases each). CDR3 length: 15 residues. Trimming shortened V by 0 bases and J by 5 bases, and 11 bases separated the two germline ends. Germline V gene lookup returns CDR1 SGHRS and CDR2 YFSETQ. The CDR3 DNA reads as TGCGCCAGCAGCTTGGGAGGGACGTCGACCGGGGAGCTGTTTTTT. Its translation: CASSLGGTSTGELFF.

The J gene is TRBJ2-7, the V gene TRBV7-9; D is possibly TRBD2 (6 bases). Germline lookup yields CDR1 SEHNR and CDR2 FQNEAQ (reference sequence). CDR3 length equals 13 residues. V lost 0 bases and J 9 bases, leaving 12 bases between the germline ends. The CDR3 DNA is TGTGCCAGCAGCTTAGCCGAGACTAGTACGCAGTACTTC. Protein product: CASSLAETSTQYF.

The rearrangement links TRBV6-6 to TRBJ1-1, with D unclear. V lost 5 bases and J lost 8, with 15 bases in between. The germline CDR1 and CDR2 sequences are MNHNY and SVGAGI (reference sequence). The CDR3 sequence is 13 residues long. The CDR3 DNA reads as TGTGCCAGCAGTCCCCCCTTGGGTGCCGAAGCTTTCTTT. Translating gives CASSPPLGAEAFF.

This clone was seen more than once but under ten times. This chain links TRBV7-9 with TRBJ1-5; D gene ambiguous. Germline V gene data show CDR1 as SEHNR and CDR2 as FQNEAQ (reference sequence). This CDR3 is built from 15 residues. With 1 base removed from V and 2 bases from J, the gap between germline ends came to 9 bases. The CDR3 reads CASSLDGRRNQPQHF. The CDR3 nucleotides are TGTGCCAGCAGCTTAGATGGCCGTCGCAATCAGCCCCAGCATTTT.

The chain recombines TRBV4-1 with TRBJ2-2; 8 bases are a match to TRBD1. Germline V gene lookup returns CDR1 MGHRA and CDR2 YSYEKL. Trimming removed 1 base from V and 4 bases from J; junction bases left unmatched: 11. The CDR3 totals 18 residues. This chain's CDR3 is CASSQGATGAPGTGELFF. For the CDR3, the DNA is TGCGCCAGCAGCCAAGGTGCGACAGGGGCACCGGGCACCGGGGAGCTGTTTTTT.

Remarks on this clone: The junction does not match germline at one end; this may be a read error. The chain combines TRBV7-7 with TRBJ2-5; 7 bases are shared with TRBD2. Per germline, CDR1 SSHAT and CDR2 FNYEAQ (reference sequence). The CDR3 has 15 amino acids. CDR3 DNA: TGTGCTAGCAGCGCAGTTGGGGGGGGAAAAGAGACCCAGTACTTC. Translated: CASSAVGGGKETQYF.

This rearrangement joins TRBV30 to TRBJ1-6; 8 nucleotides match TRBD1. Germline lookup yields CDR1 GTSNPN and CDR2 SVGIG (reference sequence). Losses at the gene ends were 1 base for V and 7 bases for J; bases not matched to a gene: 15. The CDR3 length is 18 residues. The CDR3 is CAWSGGSQGDSRNSPLHF. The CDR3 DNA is TGTGCCTGGAGTGGGGGGTCACAGGGGGATAGTCGCAATTCACCCCTCCACTTT.

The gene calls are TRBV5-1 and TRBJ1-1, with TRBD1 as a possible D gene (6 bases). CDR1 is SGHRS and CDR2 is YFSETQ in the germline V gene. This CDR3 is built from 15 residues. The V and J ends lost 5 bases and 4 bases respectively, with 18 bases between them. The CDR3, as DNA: TGCGCCAGCAGAGAACTGACAGCGGGGGCCACTGAAGCTTTCTTT. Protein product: CASRELTAGATEAFF.

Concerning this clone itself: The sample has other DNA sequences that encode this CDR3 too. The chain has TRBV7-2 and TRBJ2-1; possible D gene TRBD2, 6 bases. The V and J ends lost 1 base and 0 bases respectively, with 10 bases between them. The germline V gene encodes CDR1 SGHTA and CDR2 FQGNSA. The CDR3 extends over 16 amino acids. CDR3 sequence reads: CASSLVAGSSYNEQFF. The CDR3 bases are TGTGCCAGCAGCTTAGTGGCGGGGAGCTCCTACAATGAGCAGTTCTTC. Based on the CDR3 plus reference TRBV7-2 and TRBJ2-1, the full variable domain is GAGVSQSPSNKVTEKGKDVELRCDPISGHTALYWYRQSLGQGLEFLIYFQGNSAPDKSGLPSDRFSAERTGGSVSTLTIQRTQQEDSAVYLCASSLVAGSSYNEQFFGPGTRLTVL.